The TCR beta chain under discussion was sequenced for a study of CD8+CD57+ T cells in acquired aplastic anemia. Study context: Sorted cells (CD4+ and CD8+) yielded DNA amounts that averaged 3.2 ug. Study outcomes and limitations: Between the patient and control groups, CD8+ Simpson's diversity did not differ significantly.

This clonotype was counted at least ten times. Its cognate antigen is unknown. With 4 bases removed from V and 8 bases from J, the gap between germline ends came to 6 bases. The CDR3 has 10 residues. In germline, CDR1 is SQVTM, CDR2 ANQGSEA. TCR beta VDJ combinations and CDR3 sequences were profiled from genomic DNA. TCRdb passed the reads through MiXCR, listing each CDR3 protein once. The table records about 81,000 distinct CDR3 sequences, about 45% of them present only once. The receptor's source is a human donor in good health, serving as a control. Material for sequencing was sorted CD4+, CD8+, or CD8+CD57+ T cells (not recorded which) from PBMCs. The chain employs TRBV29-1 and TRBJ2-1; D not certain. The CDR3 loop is CSVVWDEQFF. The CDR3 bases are TGCAGCGTTGTTTGGGATGAGCAGTTCTTC.